This TCR beta chain was found in a study of blood T cell repertoires in COVID-19. Study in general: Spain, Italy and the United States supplied samples that represented acute and convalescent COVID-19. T cells, B-cell-depleted T cells, or PBMCs supplied cDNA or gDNA.

Germline CDR1 is LGHDT and CDR2 is YNNKEL (reference sequence). The CDR3 contains 14 residues. V was trimmed by 1 base and J by 3 bases, leaving 7 bases between them. This clone has a handful of counts. In the authors' workflow: Reference gene primers were amplified, and this amplification served to estimate nucleated cell counts. Measured with immunoSEQ multiplex PCR; TCRdb has only the in-frame clones, and not every one. V and J calls plus clone size are reproduced from that table; the DNA served to infer D and trimming. The data show under 300,000 clones, around 90% seen once. The chain has TRBV3-1 (or the pseudogene TRBV3-2) and TRBJ1-3; D remains unclear. The sequenced material came from peripheral blood. This sequence was found in a woman aged 40 to 49 who had recovered from COVID-19. CDR3 region: CASSQASRGNTIYF. The CDR3 nucleotides read TGTGCCAGCAGCCAAGCCAGTCGTGGAAACACCATATATTTT.